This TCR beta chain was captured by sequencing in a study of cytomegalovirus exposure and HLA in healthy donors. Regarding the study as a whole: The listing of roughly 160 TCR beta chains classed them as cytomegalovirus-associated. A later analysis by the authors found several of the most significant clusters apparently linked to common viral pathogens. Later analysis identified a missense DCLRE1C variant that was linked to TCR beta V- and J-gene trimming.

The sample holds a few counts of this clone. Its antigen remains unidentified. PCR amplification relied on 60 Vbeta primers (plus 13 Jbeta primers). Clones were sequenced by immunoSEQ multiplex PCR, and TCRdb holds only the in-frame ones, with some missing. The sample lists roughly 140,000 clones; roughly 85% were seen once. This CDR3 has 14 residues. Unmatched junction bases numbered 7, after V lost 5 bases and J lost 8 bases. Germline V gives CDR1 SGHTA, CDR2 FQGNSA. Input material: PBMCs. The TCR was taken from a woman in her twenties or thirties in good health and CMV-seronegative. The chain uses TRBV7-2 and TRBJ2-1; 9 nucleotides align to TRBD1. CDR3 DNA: TGTGCCAGCAGCCCACGGACAGGGGCCGATGAGCAGTTCTTC. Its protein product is CASSPRTGADEQFF.